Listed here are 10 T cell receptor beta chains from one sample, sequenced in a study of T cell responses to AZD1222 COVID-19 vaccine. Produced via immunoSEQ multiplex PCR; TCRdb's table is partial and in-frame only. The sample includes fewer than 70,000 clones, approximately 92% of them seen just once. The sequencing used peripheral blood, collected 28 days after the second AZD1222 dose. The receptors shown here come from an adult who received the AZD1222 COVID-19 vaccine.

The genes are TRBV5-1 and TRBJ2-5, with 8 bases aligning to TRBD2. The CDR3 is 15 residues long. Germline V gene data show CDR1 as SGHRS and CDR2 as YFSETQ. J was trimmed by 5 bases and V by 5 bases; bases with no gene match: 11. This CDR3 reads CASSTAAGGDETQYF. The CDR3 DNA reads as TGCGCCAGCAGTACCGCGGCGGGGGGTGATGAGACCCAGTACTTC.

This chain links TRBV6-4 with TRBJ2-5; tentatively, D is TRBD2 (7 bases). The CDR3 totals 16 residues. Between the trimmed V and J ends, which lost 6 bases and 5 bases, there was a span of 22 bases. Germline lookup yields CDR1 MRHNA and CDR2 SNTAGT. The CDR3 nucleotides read TGTGCCAGCAGCCCGAGCGGGGTGGGGGCCAGGGAGACCCAGTACTTC. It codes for CASSPSGVGARETQYF.

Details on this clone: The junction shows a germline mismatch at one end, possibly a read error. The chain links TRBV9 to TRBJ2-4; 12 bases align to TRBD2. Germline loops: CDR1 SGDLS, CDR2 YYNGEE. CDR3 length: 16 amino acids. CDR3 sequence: CTSSEALAGGENIQYF. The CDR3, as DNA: TGTACCAGCAGCGAGGCTCTAGCGGGAGGGGAAAACATTCAGTACTTC.

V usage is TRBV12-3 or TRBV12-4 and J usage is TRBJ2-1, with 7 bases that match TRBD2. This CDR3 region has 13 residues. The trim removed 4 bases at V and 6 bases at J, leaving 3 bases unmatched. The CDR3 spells CASSSSGANEQFF. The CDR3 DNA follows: TGTGCCAGCAGTTCCAGCGGGGCCAATGAGCAGTTCTTC.

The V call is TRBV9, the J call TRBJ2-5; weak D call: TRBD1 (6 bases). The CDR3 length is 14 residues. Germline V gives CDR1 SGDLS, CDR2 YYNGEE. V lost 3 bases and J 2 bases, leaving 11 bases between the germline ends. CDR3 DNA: TGTGCCAGCAGCGGGCAGGGGACGCAAGAGACCCAGTACTTC. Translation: CASSGQGTQETQYF.

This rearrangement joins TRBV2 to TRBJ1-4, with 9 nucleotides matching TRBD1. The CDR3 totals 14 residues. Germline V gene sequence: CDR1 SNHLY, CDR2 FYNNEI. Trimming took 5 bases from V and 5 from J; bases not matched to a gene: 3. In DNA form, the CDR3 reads TGTGCCAGCAGTCGACAGGGGGGAAATGAAAAACTGTTTTTT. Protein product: CASSRQGGNEKLFF.

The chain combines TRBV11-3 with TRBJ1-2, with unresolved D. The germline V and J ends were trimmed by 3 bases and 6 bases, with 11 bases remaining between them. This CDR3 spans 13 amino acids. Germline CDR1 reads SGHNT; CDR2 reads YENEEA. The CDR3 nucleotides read TGTGCCAGCAGCTTCTCTACGGGGAATGGCTACACCTTC. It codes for CASSFSTGNGYTF.

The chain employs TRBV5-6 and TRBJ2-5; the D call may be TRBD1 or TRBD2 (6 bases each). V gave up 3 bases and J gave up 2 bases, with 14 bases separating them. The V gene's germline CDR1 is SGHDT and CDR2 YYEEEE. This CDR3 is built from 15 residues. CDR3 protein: CASSSPRGTQETQYF. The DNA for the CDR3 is TGTGCCAGCAGCTCCCCCCGGGGGACACAAGAGACCCAGTACTTC.

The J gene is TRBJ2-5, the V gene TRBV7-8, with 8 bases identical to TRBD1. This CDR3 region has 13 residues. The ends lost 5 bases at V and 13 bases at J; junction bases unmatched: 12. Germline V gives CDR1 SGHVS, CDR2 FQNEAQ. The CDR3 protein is CASSPGGRTRLYF. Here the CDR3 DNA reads TGTGCCAGCAGCCCAGGGGGCCGAACGAGACTGTACTTC.

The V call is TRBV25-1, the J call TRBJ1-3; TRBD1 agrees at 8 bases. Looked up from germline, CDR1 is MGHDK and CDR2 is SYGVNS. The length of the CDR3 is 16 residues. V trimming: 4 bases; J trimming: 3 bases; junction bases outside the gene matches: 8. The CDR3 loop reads CASSVGTGGFGNTIYF. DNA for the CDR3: TGTGCCAGCAGTGTGGGGACAGGTGGTTTTGGAAACACCATATATTTT.